This T cell receptor (beta chain) was sequenced for a study of cytomegalovirus exposure and HLA in healthy donors. General study findings and limits: Both high specificity and high sensitivity reportedly marked the classifier's diagnosis of cytomegalovirus status. The later analysis indicated that the majority of CMV-associated TCR beta chains appeared HLA-restricted. Among the sequence variants, a highly shared cluster was likely an artifact of sequencing.

60 Vbeta and 13 Jbeta primers were used in PCR. Libraries were prepared by immunoSEQ multiplex PCR; TCRdb keeps only in-frame clonotypes and omits some of them. The table has roughly 73,000 clones, roughly 70% seen once; the top ten hold roughly an eighth. This clone showed up just once. The antigen is not known. As for the donors, each was a healthy bone marrow donor. Trimming left V 0 bases short and J 7 bases short, with 22 bases between. The CDR3 is 19 residues long. Germline CDR1 reads LNHNV; CDR2 reads YYDKDF (reference sequence). Sequenced sample: PBMCs. This receptor was obtained from a man between 70 and 80 years old in good health and CMV-seronegative. V is TRBV15 and J is TRBJ1-6; perhaps TRBD1 as D (6 bases). CDR3 nucleotides: TGTGCCACCAGCAGAGATAGCCCGACAGGTCCGGGTGGGAATTCACCCCTCCACTTT. This codes for CATSRDSPTGPGGNSPLHF.